The next 16 T cell receptor beta chains were all read from a single sample in a study of memory CD4+ T cells and cytomegalovirus serostatus. Single viable CD3+CD4+CD8-CD45RO+ cells were sorted as the memory CD4+ T cells. Some clones are missing from TCRdb's copy, which holds only in-frame ones; the method was immunoSEQ multiplex PCR. The sample has 40,000 to 55,000 clones, roughly four fifths seen once. The source material was memory CD4+ T cells from blood. These receptors were taken from an adult in good health and CMV-seronegative.

The gene calls are TRBV7-9 and TRBJ2-1, with 8 bases identical to TRBD2. Germline V gene data show CDR1 as SEHNR and CDR2 as FQNEAQ (reference sequence). This CDR3 spans 15 amino acids. J was trimmed by 14 bases and V by 5 bases; bases with no gene match: 17. In DNA form, the CDR3 reads TGTGCCAGCAGCCCAAAAACCGGGACTAGATTTGGCAAGTTCTTC. Its translation is CASSPKTGTRFGKFF. Complete variable domain (other parts from reference TRBV7-9 and TRBJ2-1): DTGVSQNPRHKITKRGQNVTFRCDPISEHNRLYWYRQTLGQGPEFLTYFQNEAQLEKSRLLSDRFSAERPKGSFSTLEIQRTEQGDSAMYLCASSPKTGTRFGKFFGPGTRLTVL.

The genes are TRBV19 and TRBJ2-3, with D perhaps assigned TRBD1 or TRBD2 (6 bases each). The CDR3 has 15 amino acids. V gave up 1 base and J gave up 6 bases, with 14 bases separating them. Per germline, CDR1 LNHDA and CDR2 SQIVND (reference sequence). DNA for the CDR3: TGTGCCAGTAGTATAGGAGGGGGGCCGGGGGATACGCAGTATTTT. Translated: CASSIGGGPGDTQYF.

This chain joins TRBV7-2 and TRBJ1-2, with a possible D match to TRBD1 (6 bases). Germline V gene sequence: CDR1 SGHTA, CDR2 FQGNSA. The CDR3 totals 13 residues. Trimming removed 2 bases from V and 8 bases from J, with 12 bases in between. The CDR3 coding sequence is TGTGCCAGCAGCTTACTGACAGGTCGAGGCTACACCTTC. It codes for CASSLLTGRGYTF.

This clone has just a few counts. This chain connects TRBV9 to TRBJ1-6; tentatively, D is TRBD1 (5 bases). V lost 0 bases and J 8 bases, leaving 9 bases between the germline ends. The CDR3 is 14 residues long. From germline, CDR1 is SGDLS and CDR2 YYNGEE. CDR3: CASSVGQRDSPLHF. DNA for the CDR3: TGTGCCAGCAGCGTAGGACAGAGAGATTCACCCCTCCACTTT.

V and J are TRBV4-1 and TRBJ2-5; 9 positions agree with TRBD2. There are 13 residues in the CDR3. Germline assignment: CDR1 MGHRA and CDR2 YSYEKL. With 4 bases clipped from V and 4 bases from J, the junction kept 1 base outside the gene matches. CDR3 loop: CASSPRGGETQYF. Written as DNA, the CDR3 is TGCGCCAGCAGCCCGCGGGGGGGAGAGACCCAGTACTTC.

The V and J genes are TRBV6-1 and TRBJ1-2; 7 nucleotides match TRBD1. Germline CDR1 MNHNS, CDR2 SASEGT. V was pared by 4 bases and J by 5 bases, with 1 base of the junction left unmatched. CDR3 length: 12 residues. This chain's CDR3 is CASSAGGYGYTF. CDR3 nucleotide sequence: TGTGCCAGCAGTGCAGGGGGTTATGGCTACACCTTC.

The rearrangement links TRBV6-5 to TRBJ1-3; possibly TRBD1 for D (5 bases). The CDR3 length is 14 residues. Germline lookup yields CDR1 MNHEY and CDR2 SVGAGI. Trimming took 5 bases from V and 2 from J, leaving 10 bases between them. The CDR3 loop reads CASSIRDAGNTIYF. The CDR3 bases are TGTGCCAGCAGTATCCGGGACGCTGGAAACACCATATATTTT.

The chain joins TRBV7-1 to TRBJ1-2, with D perhaps TRBD1 (5 bases). TRBV7-1 is filed as an ORF, its function uncertain. There are 15 residues in the CDR3. Between the trimmed V and J ends, which lost 5 bases and 7 bases, there was a span of 20 bases. CDR3 loop: CASSPRGAGMGGYTF. In DNA, the CDR3 is TGTGCCAGCAGCCCCCGGGGCGCAGGGATGGGTGGCTACACCTTC.

V is TRBV6-5 and J is TRBJ2-3; D assignment may be TRBD1 or TRBD2 (6 bases each). Germline V CDR1 and CDR2: MNHEY, SVGAGI. The ends were cut back, 5 bases at V and 2 bases at J, with 14 bases in the middle. CDR3 size: 15 residues. CDR3: CASSRQGGTTDTQYF. The DNA of the CDR3 is TGTGCCAGCAGTCGACAAGGGGGGACCACAGATACGCAGTATTTT.

The rearrangement uses TRBV7-8 and TRBJ2-5; no clear D. The J call may be mistaken, given a closer DNA end match to TRBJ2-7. The CDR3 totals 16 residues. CDR1 is SGHVS and CDR2 is FQNEAQ in the germline V gene. Here the CDR3 reads CASSSQTSPNSYEQYF. The DNA for the CDR3 is TGTGCCAGCAGTTCGCAGACATCCCCAAACTCCTACGAGCAGTACTTC.

V is TRBV18 and J is TRBJ1-5; D call uncertain. V shed 2 bases and J shed 0 bases, with 5 bases lying between them. Germline V gene lookup returns CDR1 KGHSH and CDR2 LQKENI. The CDR3 covers 14 residues. The CDR3 sequence: CASSPDTSNQPQHF. The CDR3 DNA sequence: TGTGCCAGCTCACCAGACACTAGCAATCAGCCCCAGCATTTT.

This chain links TRBV19 with TRBJ2-1; no clear D. The V gene's germline CDR1 is LNHDA and CDR2 SQIVND (reference sequence). The length of the CDR3 is 13 residues. V gave up 7 bases and J gave up 4 bases, with 11 bases separating them. The CDR3 here is CASTGISYNEQFF. In DNA, the CDR3 is TGTGCCAGTACGGGCATCAGTTACAATGAGCAGTTCTTC. Drawing the rest from reference TRBV19 and TRBJ2-1, the complete variable domain is DGGITQSPKYLFRKEGQNVTLSCEQNLNHDAMYWYRQDPGQGLRLIYYSQIVNDFQKGDIAEGYSVSREKKESFPLTVTSAQKNPTAFYLCASTGISYNEQFFGPGTRLTVL.

This sequence joins TRBV6-1 and TRBJ1-5; 7 nucleotides line up with TRBD1. V lost 4 bases, J lost 1 base, and 7 bases stayed unmatched. This CDR3 region has 16 residues. Germline CDR1 MNHNS, CDR2 SASEGT. As DNA, the CDR3 is TGTGCCAGCAGTGCCCCAGGGGGATGGAGCAATCAGCCCCAGCATTTT. This encodes CASSAPGGWSNQPQHF.

The chain uses TRBV28 and TRBJ1-1, with no clear D. V dropped 6 bases and J dropped 5 bases, with 13 bases sitting between them. The CDR3 spans 13 residues. Germline V gene sequence: CDR1 MDHEN, CDR2 SYDVKM. The CDR3 reads CASSPGRGTEAFF. For the CDR3, the DNA is TGTGCCAGCAGCCCCGGACGAGGAACTGAAGCTTTCTTT.

V and J are TRBV10-3 and TRBJ1-6, with D uncertain. Trimming took off 3 bases at V and 10 bases at J, with 7 bases between the two ends. This CDR3 has 12 amino acids. Germline V gene sequence: CDR1 ENHRY, CDR2 SYGVKD. CDR3 region: CAISDRESPLHF. The CDR3 nucleotides read TGTGCCATCAGTGATAGGGAATCACCCCTCCACTTT.

V gene TRBV4-3 combines with J gene TRBJ1-2; D gene unclear. Trimming took 0 bases from V and 0 from J, leaving 5 bases between them. The CDR3 loop spans 14 amino acids. CDR1 is LGHNA, CDR2 YSLEER, per germline. The CDR3 DNA is TGCGCCAGCAGCCAAGATTTGGCTAACTATGGCTACACCTTC. Its translation is CASSQDLANYGYTF.